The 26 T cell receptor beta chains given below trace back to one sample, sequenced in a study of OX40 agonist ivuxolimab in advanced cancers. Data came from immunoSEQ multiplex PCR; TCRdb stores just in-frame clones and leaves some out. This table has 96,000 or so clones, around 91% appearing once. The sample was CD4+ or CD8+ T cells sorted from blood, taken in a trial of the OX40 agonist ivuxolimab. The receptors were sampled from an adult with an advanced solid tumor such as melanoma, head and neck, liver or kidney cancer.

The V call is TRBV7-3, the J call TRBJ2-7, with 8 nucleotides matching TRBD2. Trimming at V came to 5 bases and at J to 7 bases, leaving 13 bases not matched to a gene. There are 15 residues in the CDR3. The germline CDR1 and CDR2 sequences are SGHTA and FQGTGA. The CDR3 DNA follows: TGTGCCAGCAGCCCCGGACTAGCACCCCAGGGTGAGCAGTACTTC. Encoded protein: CASSPGLAPQGEQYF.

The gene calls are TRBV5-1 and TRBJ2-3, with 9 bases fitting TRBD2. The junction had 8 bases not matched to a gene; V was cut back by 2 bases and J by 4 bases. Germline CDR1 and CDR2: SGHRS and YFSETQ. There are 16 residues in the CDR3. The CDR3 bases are TGCGCCAGCAGCTTCCGCGGGGGGGCCTCACCAGATACGCAGTATTTT. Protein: CASSFRGGASPDTQYF.

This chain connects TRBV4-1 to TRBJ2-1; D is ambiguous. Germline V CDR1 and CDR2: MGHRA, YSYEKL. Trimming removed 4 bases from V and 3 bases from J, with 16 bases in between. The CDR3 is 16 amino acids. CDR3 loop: CASSPYSGKFYNEQFF. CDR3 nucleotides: TGCGCCAGCAGCCCCTACTCTGGAAAATTCTACAATGAGCAGTTCTTC.

CDR3 nucleotide sequence: TGTGCCAGCAGTCGCCAGATGGGGGGGCCATGGGGCACAGATACGCAGTATTTT. It encodes CASSRQMGGPWGTDTQYF. The chain uses TRBV27 and TRBJ2-3; perhaps TRBD2 as D (7 bases). V lost 5 bases and J 1 base, leaving 22 bases between the germline ends. Per germline, CDR1 MNHEY and CDR2 SMNVEV (reference sequence). This CDR3 spans 18 amino acids.

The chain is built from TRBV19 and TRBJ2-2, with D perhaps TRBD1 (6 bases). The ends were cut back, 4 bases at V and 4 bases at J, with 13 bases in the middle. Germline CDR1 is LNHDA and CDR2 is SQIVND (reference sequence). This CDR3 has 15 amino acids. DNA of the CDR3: TGTGCCAGTAGTAGTAATGGACAGTTCACCGGGGAGCTGTTTTTT. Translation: CASSSNGQFTGELFF.

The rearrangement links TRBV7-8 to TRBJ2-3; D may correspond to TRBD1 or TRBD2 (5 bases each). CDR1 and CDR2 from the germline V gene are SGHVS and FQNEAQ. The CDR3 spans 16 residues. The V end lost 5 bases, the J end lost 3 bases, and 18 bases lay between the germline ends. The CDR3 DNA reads TGTGCCAGCAGCCCGGAGAGGGTCCCAGGGACAGATACGCAGTATTTT. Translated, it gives CASSPERVPGTDTQYF.

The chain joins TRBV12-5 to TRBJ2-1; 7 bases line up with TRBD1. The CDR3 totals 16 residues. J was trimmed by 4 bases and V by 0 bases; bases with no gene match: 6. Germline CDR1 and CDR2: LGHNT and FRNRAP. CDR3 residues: CASGLVVGGVYNEQFF. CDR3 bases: TGTGCTAGTGGTTTGGTAGTAGGGGGCGTATACAATGAGCAGTTCTTC. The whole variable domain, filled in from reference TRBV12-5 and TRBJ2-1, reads DARVTQTPRHKVTEMGQEVTMRCQPILGHNTVFWYRQTMMQGLELLAYFRNRAPLDDSGMPKDRFSAEMPDATLATLKIQPSEPRDSAVYFCASGLVVGGVYNEQFFGPGTRLTVL.

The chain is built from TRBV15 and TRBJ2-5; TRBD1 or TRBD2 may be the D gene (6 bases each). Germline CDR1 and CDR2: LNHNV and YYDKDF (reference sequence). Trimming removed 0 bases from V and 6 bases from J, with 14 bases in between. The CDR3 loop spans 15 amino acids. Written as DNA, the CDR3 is TGTGCCACCAGCAGAGACTTGGGCCGGGGGCAGACCCAGTACTTC. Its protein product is CATSRDLGRGQTQYF.

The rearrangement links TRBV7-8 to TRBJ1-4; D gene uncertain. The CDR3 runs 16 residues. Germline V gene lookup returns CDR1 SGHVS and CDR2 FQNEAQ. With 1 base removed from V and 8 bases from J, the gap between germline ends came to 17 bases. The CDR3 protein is CASSLVIGLEWEKLFF. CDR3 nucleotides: TGTGCCAGCAGCTTAGTAATAGGGTTGGAATGGGAAAAACTGTTTTTT.

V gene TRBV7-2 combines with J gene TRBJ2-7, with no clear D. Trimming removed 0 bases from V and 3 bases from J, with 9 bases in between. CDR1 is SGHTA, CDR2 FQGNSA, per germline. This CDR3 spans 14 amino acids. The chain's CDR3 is CASSLARRSYEQYF. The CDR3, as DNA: TGTGCCAGCAGCTTAGCGCGGCGGAGCTACGAGCAGTACTTC. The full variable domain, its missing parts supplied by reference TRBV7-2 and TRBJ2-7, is GAGVSQSPSNKVTEKGKDVELRCDPISGHTALYWYRQSLGQGLEFLIYFQGNSAPDKSGLPSDRFSAERTGGSVSTLTIQRTQQEDSAVYLCASSLARRSYEQYFGPGTRLTVT.

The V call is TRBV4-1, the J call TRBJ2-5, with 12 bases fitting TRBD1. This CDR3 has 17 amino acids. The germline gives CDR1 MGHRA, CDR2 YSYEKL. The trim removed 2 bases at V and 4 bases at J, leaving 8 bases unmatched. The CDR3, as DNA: TGCGCCAGCAGCCAAAGCCCGGGACAGGGGGCTGCAGAGACCCAGTACTTC. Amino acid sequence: CASSQSPGQGAAETQYF.

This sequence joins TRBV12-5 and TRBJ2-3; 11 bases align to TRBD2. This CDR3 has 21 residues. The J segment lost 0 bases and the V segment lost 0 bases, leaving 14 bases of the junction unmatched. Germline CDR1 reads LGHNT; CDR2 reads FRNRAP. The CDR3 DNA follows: TGTGCTAGTGGTTTGGTACTGGGACCCGGGACTAGCGGTTCTAGCACAGATACGCAGTATTTT. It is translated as CASGLVLGPGTSGSSTDTQYF.

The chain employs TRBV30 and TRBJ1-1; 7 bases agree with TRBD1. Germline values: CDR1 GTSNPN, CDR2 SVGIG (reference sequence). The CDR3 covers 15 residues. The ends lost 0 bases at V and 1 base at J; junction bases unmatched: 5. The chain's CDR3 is CAWSVQAGGNTEAFF. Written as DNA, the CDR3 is TGTGCCTGGAGTGTACAGGCAGGGGGGAACACTGAAGCTTTCTTT.

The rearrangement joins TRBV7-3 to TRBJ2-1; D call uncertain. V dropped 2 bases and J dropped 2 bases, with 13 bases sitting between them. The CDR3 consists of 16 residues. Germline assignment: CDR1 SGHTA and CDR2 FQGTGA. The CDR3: CASSLPLGGTYNEQFF. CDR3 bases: TGTGCCAGCAGCTTACCCCTTGGCGGTACCTACAATGAGCAGTTCTTC.

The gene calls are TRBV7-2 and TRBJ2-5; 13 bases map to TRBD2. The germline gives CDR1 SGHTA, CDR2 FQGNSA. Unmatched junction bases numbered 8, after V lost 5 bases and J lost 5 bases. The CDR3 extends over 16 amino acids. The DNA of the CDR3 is TGTGCCAGCAGCCGCCGGACTAGCGGGAGAAGGGAGACCCAGTACTTC. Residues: CASSRRTSGRRETQYF.

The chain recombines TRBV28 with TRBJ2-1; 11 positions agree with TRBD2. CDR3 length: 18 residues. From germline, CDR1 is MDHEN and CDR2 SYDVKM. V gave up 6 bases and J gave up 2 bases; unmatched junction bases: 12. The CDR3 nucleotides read TGTGCCAGCAGATCTAGCGGGAGGCCCCCCGCCCCCTACAATGAGCAGTTCTTC. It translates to CASRSSGRPPAPYNEQFF.

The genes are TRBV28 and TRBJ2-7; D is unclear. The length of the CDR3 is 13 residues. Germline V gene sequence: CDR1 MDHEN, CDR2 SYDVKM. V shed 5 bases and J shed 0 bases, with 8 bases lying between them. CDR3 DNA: TGTGCCAGCAGTCGCCAGAGCTCCTACGAGCAGTACTTC. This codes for CASSRQSSYEQYF.

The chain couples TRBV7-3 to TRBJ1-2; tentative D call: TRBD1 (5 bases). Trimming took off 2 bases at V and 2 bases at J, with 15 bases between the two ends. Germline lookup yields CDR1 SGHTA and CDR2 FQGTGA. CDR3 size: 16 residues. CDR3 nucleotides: TGTGCCAGCAGCTTATTCCCAGGGAGTTCAAACTATGGCTACACCTTC. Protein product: CASSLFPGSSNYGYTF. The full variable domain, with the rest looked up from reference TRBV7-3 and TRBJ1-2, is GAGVSQTPSNKVTEKGKYVELRCDPISGHTALYWYRQSLGQGPEFLIYFQGTGAADDSGLPNDRFFAVRPEGSVSTLKIQRTERGDSAVYLCASSLFPGSSNYGYTFGSGTRLTVV.

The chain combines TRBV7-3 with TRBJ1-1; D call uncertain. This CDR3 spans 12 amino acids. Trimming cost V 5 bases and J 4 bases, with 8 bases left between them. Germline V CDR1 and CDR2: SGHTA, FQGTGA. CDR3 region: CASSAYRTEAFF. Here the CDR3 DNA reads TGTGCCAGCAGCGCGTACCGCACTGAAGCTTTCTTT.

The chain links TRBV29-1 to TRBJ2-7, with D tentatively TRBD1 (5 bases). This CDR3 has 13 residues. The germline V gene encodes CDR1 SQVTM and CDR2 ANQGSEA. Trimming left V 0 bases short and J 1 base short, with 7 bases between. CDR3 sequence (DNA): TGCAGCGTTGAAGAAGGGGCTTCCTACGAGCAGTACTTC. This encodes CSVEEGASYEQYF.

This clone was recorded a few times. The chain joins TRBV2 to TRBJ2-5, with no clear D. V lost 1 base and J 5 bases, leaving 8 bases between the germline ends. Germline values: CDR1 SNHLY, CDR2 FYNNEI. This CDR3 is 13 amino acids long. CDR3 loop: CASSEGVSETQYF. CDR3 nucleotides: TGTGCCAGCAGTGAAGGTGTTAGCGAGACCCAGTACTTC.

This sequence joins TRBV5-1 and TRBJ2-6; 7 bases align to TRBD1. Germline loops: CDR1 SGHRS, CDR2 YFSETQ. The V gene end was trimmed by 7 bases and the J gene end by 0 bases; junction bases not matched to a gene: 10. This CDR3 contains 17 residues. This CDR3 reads CASASRGQSSGANVLTF. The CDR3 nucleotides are TGCGCCAGCGCGTCTAGGGGACAGTCCTCTGGGGCCAACGTCCTGACTTTC.

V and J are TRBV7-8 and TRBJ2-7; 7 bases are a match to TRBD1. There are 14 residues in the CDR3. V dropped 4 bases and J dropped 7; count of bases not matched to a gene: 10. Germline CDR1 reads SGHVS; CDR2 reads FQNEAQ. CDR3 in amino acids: CASSSQTGDFEQYF. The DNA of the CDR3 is TGTGCCAGCAGCTCCCAAACAGGGGATTTTGAGCAGTACTTC.

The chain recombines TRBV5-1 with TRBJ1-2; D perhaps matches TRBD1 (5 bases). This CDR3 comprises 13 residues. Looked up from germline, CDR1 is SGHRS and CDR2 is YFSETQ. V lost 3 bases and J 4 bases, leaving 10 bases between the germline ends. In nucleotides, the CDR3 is TGCGCCAGCAGCTATGGGACGGGCTATGGCTACACCTTC. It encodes CASSYGTGYGYTF.

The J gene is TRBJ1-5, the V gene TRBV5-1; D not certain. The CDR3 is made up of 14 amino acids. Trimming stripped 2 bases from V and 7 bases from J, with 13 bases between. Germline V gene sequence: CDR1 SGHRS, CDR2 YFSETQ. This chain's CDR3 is CASSLDGRGQPQHF. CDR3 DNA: TGCGCCAGCAGCTTAGATGGTCGGGGACAGCCCCAGCATTTT.

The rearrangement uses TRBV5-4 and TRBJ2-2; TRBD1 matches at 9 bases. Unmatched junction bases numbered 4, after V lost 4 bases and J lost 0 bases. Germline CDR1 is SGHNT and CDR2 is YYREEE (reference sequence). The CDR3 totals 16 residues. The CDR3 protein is CASSARDRANTGELFF. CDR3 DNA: TGTGCCAGCAGCGCAAGGGACAGGGCGAACACCGGGGAGCTGTTTTTT.